This TCR beta chain was obtained from a study of blood T cells in healthy people across ages. In the study overall: Researchers report that template switching captured about one barcoded beta molecule per two T cells.

Germline loops: CDR1 SGHTA, CDR2 FQGNSA. Trimming pared 3 bases from V and 8 bases from J, leaving 13 bases between. There are 14 residues in the CDR3. Points from the study as a whole: More naive CD4+ cells and higher diversity marked long-lived donors relative to aged donors.

This clonotype was found a few times. Its target is not known. The authors isolated at least 6 million PBMCs per sample. PCR was performed a second time for roughly 7 to 11 cycles using a sample-barcoded 5' primer and a J-beta primer mix. Every cDNA molecule bore a tag from a template-switch adaptor containing 12 random nucleotides. TCRdb recomputed calls from the 5' RACE reads with MiXCR, one row per CDR3 protein. The table records about 570,000 distinct CDR3 sequences, roughly 28% of them present only once. This sequence was found in a woman between 65 and 79 years old in good health. The chain combines TRBV7-2 with TRBJ1-4; D gene ambiguous. The sequencing sample was made of blood. CDR3 residues: CASSFLLATEKLFF. CDR3 in DNA: TGTGCCAGCAGCTTTCTGCTCGCTACCGAAAAACTGTTTTTT.